This TCR beta chain was observed in a study of T cell changes during pregnancy in multiple sclerosis. This clone showed up just a few times. Only in-frame clones appear in the TCRdb table, and some are missing; sequencing was by immunoSEQ multiplex PCR. This sample has under 45,000 clones, with under 95% found just once. The germline gives CDR1 MNHEY, CDR2 SMNVEV (reference sequence). CDR3 length: 17 residues. After removal of 5 bases from V and 1 base from J, the junction contained 10 bases not matched to a gene. The sequence came from a female donor with multiple sclerosis, enrolled in a pregnancy study. The V and J genes are TRBV27 and TRBJ1-5, with TRBD1 matching 8 bases. The sequences come from CD4+ T cells from peripheral blood mononuclear cells, collected in the third trimester of pregnancy. The CDR3 loop is CASSLSGQGGSNQPQHF. CDR3 nucleotide sequence: TGTGCCAGCAGTCTAAGCGGACAGGGAGGGAGCAATCAGCCCCAGCATTTT.